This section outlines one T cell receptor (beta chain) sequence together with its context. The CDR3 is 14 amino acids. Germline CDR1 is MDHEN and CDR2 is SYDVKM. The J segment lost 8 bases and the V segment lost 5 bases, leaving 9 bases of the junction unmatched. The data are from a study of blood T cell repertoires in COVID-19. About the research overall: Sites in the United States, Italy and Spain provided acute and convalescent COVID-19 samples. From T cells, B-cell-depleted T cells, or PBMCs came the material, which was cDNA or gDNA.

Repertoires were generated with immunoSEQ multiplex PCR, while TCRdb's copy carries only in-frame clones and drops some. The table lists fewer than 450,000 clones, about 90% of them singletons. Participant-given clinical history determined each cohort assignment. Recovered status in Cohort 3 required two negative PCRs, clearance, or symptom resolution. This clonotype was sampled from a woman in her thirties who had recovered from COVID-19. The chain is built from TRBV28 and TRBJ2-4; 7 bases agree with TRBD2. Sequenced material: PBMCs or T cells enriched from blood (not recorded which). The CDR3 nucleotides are TGTGCCAGCAGTCCCGTGGGGGAGGGAGACATTCAGTACTTC. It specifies CASSPVGEGDIQYF.